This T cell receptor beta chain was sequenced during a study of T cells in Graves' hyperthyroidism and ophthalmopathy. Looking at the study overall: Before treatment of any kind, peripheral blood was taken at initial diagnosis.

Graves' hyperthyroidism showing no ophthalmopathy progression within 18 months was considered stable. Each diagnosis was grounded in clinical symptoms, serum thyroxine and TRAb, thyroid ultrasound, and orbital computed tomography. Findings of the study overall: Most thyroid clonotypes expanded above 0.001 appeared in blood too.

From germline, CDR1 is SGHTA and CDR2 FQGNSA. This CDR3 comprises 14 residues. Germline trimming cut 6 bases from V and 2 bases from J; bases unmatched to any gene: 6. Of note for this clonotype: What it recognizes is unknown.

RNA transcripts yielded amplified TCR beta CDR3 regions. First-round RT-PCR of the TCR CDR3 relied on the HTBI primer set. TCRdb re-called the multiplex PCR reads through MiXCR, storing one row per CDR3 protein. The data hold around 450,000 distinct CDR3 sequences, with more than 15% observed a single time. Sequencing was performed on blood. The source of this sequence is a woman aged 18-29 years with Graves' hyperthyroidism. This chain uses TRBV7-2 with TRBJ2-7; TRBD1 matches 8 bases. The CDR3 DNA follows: TGTGCCAGCAGGCCTGGGACAGGACCCTACGAGCAGTACTTC. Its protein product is CASRPGTGPYEQYF.